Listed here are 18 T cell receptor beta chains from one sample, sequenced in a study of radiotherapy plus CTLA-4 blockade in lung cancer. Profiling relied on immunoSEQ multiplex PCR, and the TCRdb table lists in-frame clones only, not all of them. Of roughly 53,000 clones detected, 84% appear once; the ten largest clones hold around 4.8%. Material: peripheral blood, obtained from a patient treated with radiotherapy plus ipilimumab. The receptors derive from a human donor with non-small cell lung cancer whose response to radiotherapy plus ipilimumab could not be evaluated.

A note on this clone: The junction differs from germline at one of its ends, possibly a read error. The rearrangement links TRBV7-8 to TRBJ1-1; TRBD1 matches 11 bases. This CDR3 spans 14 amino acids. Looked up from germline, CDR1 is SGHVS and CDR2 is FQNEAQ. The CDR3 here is CTSSGTGGGTEAFF. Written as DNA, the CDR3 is TGTACCAGCAGCGGGACAGGGGGAGGCACTGAAGCTTTCTTT.

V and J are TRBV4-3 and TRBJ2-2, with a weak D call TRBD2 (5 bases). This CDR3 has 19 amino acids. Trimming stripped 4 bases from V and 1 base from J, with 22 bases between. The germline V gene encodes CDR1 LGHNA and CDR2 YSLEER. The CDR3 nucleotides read TGCGCCAGCAGCCCCTTGCCGGCCCTGGTCAGCGGGAACACCGGGGAGCTGTTTTTT. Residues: CASSPLPALVSGNTGELFF.

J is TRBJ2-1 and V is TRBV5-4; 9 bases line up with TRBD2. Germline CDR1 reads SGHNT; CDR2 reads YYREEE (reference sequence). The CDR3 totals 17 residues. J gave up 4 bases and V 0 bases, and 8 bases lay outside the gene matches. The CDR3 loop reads CASSLARSAGGYNEQFF. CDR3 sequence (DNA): TGTGCCAGCAGCTTGGCCCGTTCTGCGGGAGGGTACAATGAGCAGTTCTTC. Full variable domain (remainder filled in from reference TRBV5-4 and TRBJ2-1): ETGVTQSPTHLIKTRGQQVTLRCSSQSGHNTVSWYQQALGQGPQFIFQYYREEENGRGNFPPRFSGLQFPNYSSELNVNALELDDSALYLCASSLARSAGGYNEQFFGPGTRLTVL.

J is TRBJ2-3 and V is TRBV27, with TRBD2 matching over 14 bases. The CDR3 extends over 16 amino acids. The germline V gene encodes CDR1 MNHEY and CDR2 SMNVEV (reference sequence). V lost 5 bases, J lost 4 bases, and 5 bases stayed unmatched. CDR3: CASSMGLAGAPDTQYF. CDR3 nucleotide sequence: TGTGCCAGCAGTATGGGACTAGCGGGAGCACCAGATACGCAGTATTTT.

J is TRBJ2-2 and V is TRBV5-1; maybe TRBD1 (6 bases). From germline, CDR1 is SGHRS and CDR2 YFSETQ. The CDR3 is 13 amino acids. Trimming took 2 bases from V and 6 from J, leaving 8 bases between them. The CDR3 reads CASSLGGSGELFF. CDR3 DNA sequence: TGCGCCAGCAGCTTAGGGGGTTCCGGGGAGCTGTTTTTT. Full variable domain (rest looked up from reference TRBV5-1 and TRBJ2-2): KAGVTQTPRYLIKTRGQQVTLSCSPISGHRSVSWYQQTPGQGLQFLFEYFSETQRNKGNFPGRFSGRQFSNSRSEMNVSTLELGDSALYLCASSLGGSGELFFGEGSRLTVL.

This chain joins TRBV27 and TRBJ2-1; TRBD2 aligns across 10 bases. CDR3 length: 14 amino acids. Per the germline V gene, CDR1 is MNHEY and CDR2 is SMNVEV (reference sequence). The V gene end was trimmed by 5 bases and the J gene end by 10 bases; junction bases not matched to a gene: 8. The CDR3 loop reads CASSLPGLAKEQFF. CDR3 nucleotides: TGTGCCAGCAGTCTTCCGGGACTAGCGAAAGAGCAGTTCTTC.

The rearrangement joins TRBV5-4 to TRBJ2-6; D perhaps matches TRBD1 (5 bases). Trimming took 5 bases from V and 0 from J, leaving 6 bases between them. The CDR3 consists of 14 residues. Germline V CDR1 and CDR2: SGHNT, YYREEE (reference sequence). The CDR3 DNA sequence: TGTGCCAGCAGACAGGACTCTGGGGCCAACGTCCTGACTTTC. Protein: CASRQDSGANVLTF. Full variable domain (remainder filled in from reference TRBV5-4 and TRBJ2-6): ETGVTQSPTHLIKTRGQQVTLRCSSQSGHNTVSWYQQALGQGPQFIFQYYREEENGRGNFPPRFSGLQFPNYSSELNVNALELDDSALYLCASRQDSGANVLTFGAGSRLTVL.

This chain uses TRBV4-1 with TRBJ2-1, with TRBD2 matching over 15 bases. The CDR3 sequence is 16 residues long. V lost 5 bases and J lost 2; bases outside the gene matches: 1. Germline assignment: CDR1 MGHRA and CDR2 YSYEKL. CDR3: CASSGLAGGPYNEQFF. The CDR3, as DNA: TGCGCCAGCAGCGGACTAGCGGGAGGGCCCTACAATGAGCAGTTCTTC.

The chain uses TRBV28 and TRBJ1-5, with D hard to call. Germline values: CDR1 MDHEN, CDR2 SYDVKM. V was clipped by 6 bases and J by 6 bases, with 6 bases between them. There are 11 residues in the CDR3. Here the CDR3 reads CASSRGQPQHF. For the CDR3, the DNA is TGTGCCAGCAGCCGGGGTCAGCCCCAGCATTTT.

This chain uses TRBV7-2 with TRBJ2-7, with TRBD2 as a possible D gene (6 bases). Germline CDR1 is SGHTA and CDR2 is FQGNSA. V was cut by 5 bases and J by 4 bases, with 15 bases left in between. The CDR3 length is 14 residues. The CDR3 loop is CASSQYGSRYEQYF. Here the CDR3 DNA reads TGTGCCAGCAGCCAGTACGGGAGTAGGTACGAGCAGTACTTC.

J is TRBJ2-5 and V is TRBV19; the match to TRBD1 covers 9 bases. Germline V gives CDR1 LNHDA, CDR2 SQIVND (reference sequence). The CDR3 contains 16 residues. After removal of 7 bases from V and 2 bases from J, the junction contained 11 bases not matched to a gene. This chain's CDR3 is CASTQRVGTGQETQYF. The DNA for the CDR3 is TGTGCCAGTACCCAAAGGGTCGGGACAGGGCAAGAGACCCAGTACTTC.

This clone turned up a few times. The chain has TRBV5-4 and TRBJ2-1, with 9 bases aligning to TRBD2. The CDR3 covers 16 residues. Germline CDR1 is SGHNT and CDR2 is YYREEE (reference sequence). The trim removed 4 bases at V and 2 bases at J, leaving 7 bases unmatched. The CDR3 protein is CASSPAGGRTYNEQFF. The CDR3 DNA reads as TGTGCCAGCAGCCCCGCGGGGGGGAGAACCTACAATGAGCAGTTCTTC.

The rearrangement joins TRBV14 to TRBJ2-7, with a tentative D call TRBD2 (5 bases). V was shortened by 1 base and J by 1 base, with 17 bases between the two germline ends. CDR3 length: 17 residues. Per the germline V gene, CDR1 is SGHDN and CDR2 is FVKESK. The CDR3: CASSQAPVRRYSYEQYF. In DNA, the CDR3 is TGTGCCAGCAGCCAAGCCCCGGTTAGGAGGTATTCCTACGAGCAGTACTTC.

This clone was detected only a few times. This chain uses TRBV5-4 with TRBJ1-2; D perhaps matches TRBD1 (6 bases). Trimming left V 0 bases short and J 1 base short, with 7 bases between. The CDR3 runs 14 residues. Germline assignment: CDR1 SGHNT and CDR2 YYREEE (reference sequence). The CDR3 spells CASSLGGGNYGYTF. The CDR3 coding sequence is TGTGCCAGCAGCTTGGGAGGGGGTAACTATGGCTACACCTTC.

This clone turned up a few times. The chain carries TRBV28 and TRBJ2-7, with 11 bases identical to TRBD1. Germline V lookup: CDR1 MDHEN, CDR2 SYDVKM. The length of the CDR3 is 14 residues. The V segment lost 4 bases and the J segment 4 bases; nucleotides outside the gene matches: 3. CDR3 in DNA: TGTGCCAGCAGTTCCGGGACAGGGGGATACGAGCAGTACTTC. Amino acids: CASSSGTGGYEQYF.

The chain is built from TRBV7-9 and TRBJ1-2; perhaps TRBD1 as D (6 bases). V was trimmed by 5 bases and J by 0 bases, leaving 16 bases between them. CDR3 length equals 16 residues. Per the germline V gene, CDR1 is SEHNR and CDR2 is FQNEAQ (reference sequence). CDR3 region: CASSPDRTYSNYGYTF. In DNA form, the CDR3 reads TGTGCCAGCAGCCCTGACAGGACTTACTCTAACTATGGCTACACCTTC.

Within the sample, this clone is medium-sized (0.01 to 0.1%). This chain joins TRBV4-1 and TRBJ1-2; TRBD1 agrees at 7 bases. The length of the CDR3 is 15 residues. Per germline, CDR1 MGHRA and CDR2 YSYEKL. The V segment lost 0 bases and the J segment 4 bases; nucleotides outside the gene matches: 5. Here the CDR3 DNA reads TGCGCCAGCAGCCAAGATCTAACAGGGGCCTATGGCTACACCTTC. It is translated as CASSQDLTGAYGYTF.

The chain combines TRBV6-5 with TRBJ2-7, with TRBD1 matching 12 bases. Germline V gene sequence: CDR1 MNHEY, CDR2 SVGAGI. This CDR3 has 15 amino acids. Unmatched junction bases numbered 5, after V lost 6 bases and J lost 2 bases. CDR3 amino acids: CASRGQGAGAYEQYF. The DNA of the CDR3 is TGTGCCAGCAGGGGACAGGGGGCTGGAGCCTACGAGCAGTACTTC.